This T cell receptor beta chain was captured by sequencing in a study of CD8 T cells in Susac syndrome. A remark on this clonotype: What it binds is not known.

The multiple sclerosis control group consisted of treatment-naive patients whose relapsing-remitting disease, which was either stable or active, fulfilled revised McDonald criteria. TEMRA cells were FACS-enriched, while CD8+ and CD4+ T cells were negatively isolated. The V and J ends lost 4 bases and 1 base respectively, with 10 bases between them. The CDR3 covers 14 residues. In germline, CDR1 is LGHDT, CDR2 YNNKEL (reference sequence). With random hexamers, reverse transcription was performed on roughly 0.5 to 1 ug of RNA. Coverage of TCR beta CDR3 amplification by immunoSEQ multiplex PCR extended to 54 Vbeta and 13 Jbeta. TCRdb analysed the immunoSEQ multiplex PCR reads with MiXCR anew, one entry per CDR3 protein. In the table there are approximately 200,000 distinct CDR3 sequences, more than 85% of which are singletons. Study outcomes and limitations: The study recognized that its TCR sequencing and HLA analysis covered a relatively small number of individuals.

V usage is TRBV3-1 and J usage is TRBJ1-1; D is ambiguous. Material: CD4+ T cells from PBMCs. This receptor was identified in a human donor with multiple sclerosis. The CDR3 coding sequence is TGTGCCAGCAGCCCCCTGCCGGGGAACACTGAAGCTTTCTTT. It specifies CASSPLPGNTEAFF. Drawing the rest from reference TRBV3-1 and TRBJ1-1, the complete variable domain is DTAVSQTPKYLVTQMGNDKSIKCEQNLGHDTMYWYKQDSKKFLKIMFSYNNKELIINETVPNRFSPKSPDKAHLNLHINSLELGDSAVYFCASSPLPGNTEAFFGQGTRLTVV.